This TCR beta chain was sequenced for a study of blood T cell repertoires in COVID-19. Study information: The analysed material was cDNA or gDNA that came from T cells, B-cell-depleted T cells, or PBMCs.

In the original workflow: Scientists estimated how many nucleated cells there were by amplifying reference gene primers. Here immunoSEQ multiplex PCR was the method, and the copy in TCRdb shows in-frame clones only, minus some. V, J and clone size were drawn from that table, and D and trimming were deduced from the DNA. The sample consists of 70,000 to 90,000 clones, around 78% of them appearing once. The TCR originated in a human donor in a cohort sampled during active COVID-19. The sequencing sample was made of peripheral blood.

This CDR3 reads CASSLTRTGIGDTGELFF. For the CDR3, the DNA is TGTGCCAGCAGCCTCACGAGGACAGGGATTGGGGACACCGGGGAGCTGTTTTTT. The V and J genes are TRBV3-1 (or the pseudogene TRBV3-2) and TRBJ2-2; TRBD1 matches 8 bases. Germline assignment: CDR1 LGHDT and CDR2 YNNKEL (reference sequence). The CDR3 runs to 18 residues. The V gene end was trimmed by 4 bases and the J gene end by 3 bases; junction bases not matched to a gene: 13.